One T cell receptor beta chain is described in this entry. This clone showed up just once. Its specific antigen is unknown. No much larger clone is present one base from it, and per-base qualities are unavailable. The data were taken from a study of blood T cell repertoires in COVID-19 (TCRdb year 2020). With respect to the entire study: Samples covering the acute and convalescent phases of COVID-19 were provided by collaborators in the United States, Italy and Spain. The samples were drawn from the first 160 participants of the ongoing ImmuneRACE study and from 950 to 1,500 subjects provided by 6 global collaborators. Where available, HLA class I and class II types were taken from metadata supplied by the sample provider and were not determined by assay-based typing. The sample metadata nearly always contained a de-identified subject ID, COVID-19 status, age in years and sex. The dataset comprised deeply sampled blood TCRbeta repertoires from subjects exposed to, actively infected with, or recovered from COVID-19. The prospective study material was composed of cDNA or gDNA derived from T cells, B-cell-depleted T cells, or PBMCs. The repertoires were released in a freely available public database intended as a resource for research on the immune response to SARS-CoV-2.

TCRbeta CDR3 regions were amplified from genomic DNA using the immunoSEQ Assay, a bias-controlled multiplex PCR. As for the authors' bioinformatics: The number of nucleated cells in each sample was estimated by amplification of reference gene primers within the assay. To quantify the absolute abundance of each unique TCRbeta CDR3 rearrangement, sequence reads were collapsed and filtered. For each sample, productive Simpson clonality was calculated as the square root of Simpson's diversity index over productive rearrangements. TCRdb stores this immuneACCESS table with in-frame sequences only. Part of the clones is absent; in the studies checked, under half of the shortfall reflects unresolved V genes, and no reason is known for the rest. For V, J and clone size, that table is used; D and trimming come from the DNA. The sample records tens of thousands of clones, approximately 78% of which are singletons. Roughly 30% of the sample lies in the top ten.

One collaborating source in Seattle enrolled patients while the patients were actively infected and followed the patients over time throughout the course of disease. Whole blood was collected in K2EDTA tubes by collaborating institutions according to the institutions' own protocols. For TCRbeta analysis, collaborators shipped samples as frozen whole blood, isolated PBMCs, or DNA extracted from either of those sample types. General findings and caveats noted by the study authors: The amount of clinical and demographic metadata varied by source and participant and was provided uncurated.

The V end loses 3 bases and the J end loses 7 bases, and a stretch of 10 bases separates them. The germline V gene yields SGHTA for CDR1 and FQGNSA for CDR2. The CDR3 runs 12 residues from the cysteine to the phenylalanine. The entry retains the CDR3 DNA only, 36 bases that are in frame from base 1. The clonotype comes from a man aged 55 to 69 with COVID-19, enrolled during active disease. The chain is assembled from TRBV7-2 and TRBJ2-7, and the D gene may be TRBD2, 5 bases matching. Sequencing was done on a sample of peripheral blood. CDR3 region: CASSFGVGEQYF. The DNA is TGTGCCAGCAGCTTCGGGGTAGGTGAGCAGTACTTC. The CDR3, completed at both ends by the reference TRBV7-2 and TRBJ2-7 genes, gives the full variable domain GAGVSQSPSNKVTEKGKDVELRCDPISGHTALYWYRQSLGQGLEFLIYFQGNSAPDKSGLPSDRFSAERTGGSVSTLTIQRTQQEDSAVYLCASSFGVGEQYFGPGTRLTVT.